What follows are 17 T cell receptor beta chains derived from one specimen sequenced in a study of T cells after yellow fever vaccination. A single record per CDR3 protein comes from TCRdb applying MiXCR to the 5' RACE reads. The sample carries some 500,000 distinct CDR3 sequences, less than 15% recorded once. The sequenced sample was PBMCs, obtained on the day of the yellow fever booster vaccination. These receptors all stem from a man aged 25-40 years who received the YFV17D yellow fever vaccine.

V gene TRBV2 combines with J gene TRBJ2-5, with TRBD2 identical over 10 bases. Germline V gene data show CDR1 as SNHLY and CDR2 as FYNNEI. Losses at the gene ends were 6 bases for V and 5 bases for J; bases not matched to a gene: 6. The length of the CDR3 is 14 residues. CDR3 in DNA: TGTGCCAGCAGCCGGACTAGCGGTTGGGAGACCCAGTACTTC. Translated: CASSRTSGWETQYF.

V usage is TRBV27 and J usage is TRBJ2-7; maybe TRBD1 (7 bases). The germline V gene has CDR1 MNHEY and CDR2 SMNVEV (reference sequence). V lost 8 bases and J lost 6, with 23 bases in between. This CDR3 region has 15 residues. The CDR3 DNA follows: TGTGCCAGCGGGAAAGGCGCAGGGGGGATGGTCGAGCAGTACTTC. Translating gives CASGKGAGGMVEQYF.

This clonotype was counted only a few times. The J gene is TRBJ2-1, the V gene TRBV5-1; TRBD2 agrees at 12 bases. Germline V gives CDR1 SGHRS, CDR2 YFSETQ. This CDR3 is built from 15 residues. V gave up 0 bases and J gave up 9 bases; unmatched junction bases: 4. In DNA, the CDR3 is TGCGCCAGCAGCTTGGAGACTAGCGGGAGTGGTGAGCAGTTCTTC. Translated, it gives CASSLETSGSGEQFF. Combining the CDR3 with reference TRBV5-1 and TRBJ2-1 gives the whole variable domain KAGVTQTPRYLIKTRGQQVTLSCSPISGHRSVSWYQQTPGQGLQFLFEYFSETQRNKGNFPGRFSGRQFSNSRSEMNVSTLELGDSALYLCASSLETSGSGEQFFGPGTRLTVL.

The V and J genes are TRBV6-5 and TRBJ1-6; TRBD1 matches at 8 bases. Germline V gives CDR1 MNHEY, CDR2 SVGAGI. Losses at the gene ends were 2 bases for V and 14 bases for J; bases not matched to a gene: 11. The CDR3 loop spans 15 amino acids. The CDR3 region has the DNA TGTGCCAGCAGTTACCAGGACAGGGCGAGGGTCGCCCTCCACTTT. It yields the protein CASSYQDRARVALHF.

In its sample, this clonotype was seen a few times. V gene TRBV7-2 combines with J gene TRBJ2-3; D might be TRBD2 (6 bases). The ends were cut back, 1 base at V and 4 bases at J, with 12 bases in the middle. This CDR3 comprises 15 residues. CDR1 and CDR2 from the germline V gene are SGHTA and FQGNSA. The chain's CDR3 is CASSLGLLASDTQYF. CDR3 nucleotide sequence: TGTGCCAGCAGCTTAGGATTACTAGCCTCAGATACGCAGTATTTT.

The rearrangement links TRBV15 to TRBJ2-1; D is undetermined. The CDR3 is 13 residues long. The V end lost 0 bases, the J end lost 3 bases, and 3 bases lay between the germline ends. Looked up from germline, CDR1 is LNHNV and CDR2 is YYDKDF (reference sequence). DNA of the CDR3: TGTGCCACCAGCAGAGACTTCTACAATGAGCAGTTCTTC. Translation: CATSRDFYNEQFF.

V is TRBV12-3 or TRBV12-4 and J is TRBJ2-3, with D possibly called TRBD1 or TRBD2 (6 bases each). Trimming left V 7 bases short and J 5 bases short, with 22 bases between. The CDR3 covers 16 residues. CDR3 sequence: CASILWGAPVGDTQYF. In nucleotides, the CDR3 is TGTGCCAGCATCTTATGGGGGGCTCCGGTGGGAGATACGCAGTATTTT.

This chain joins TRBV15 and TRBJ2-7; perhaps TRBD1 as D (5 bases). The CDR3 contains 14 residues. Between the trimmed V and J ends, which lost 0 bases and 1 base, there was a span of 7 bases. The germline V gene has CDR1 LNHNV and CDR2 YYDKDF (reference sequence). Here the CDR3 DNA reads TGTGCCACCAGCAGAGAGGCAGGGTCCTACGAGCAGTACTTC. As protein: CATSREAGSYEQYF.

The chain couples TRBV5-1 to TRBJ2-3; D is tentatively TRBD1 or TRBD2 (5 bases each). This CDR3 comprises 15 residues. Germline V gene data show CDR1 as SGHRS and CDR2 as YFSETQ. Trimming cost V 2 bases and J 9 bases, with 19 bases left between them. The CDR3 DNA follows: TGCGCCAGCAGCTTTCGGGACGAGTTTTTTGAGACGCAGTATTTT. It yields the protein CASSFRDEFFETQYF.

This rearrangement joins TRBV10-3 to TRBJ2-2; the match to TRBD1 covers 10 bases. This CDR3 region has 18 residues. After removal of 4 bases from V and 6 bases from J, the junction contained 14 bases not matched to a gene. CDR1 and CDR2 (germline): ENHRY, SYGVKD. The CDR3 protein is CAISARQGAGVVPGELFF. CDR3 in DNA: TGTGCCATCAGTGCAAGACAGGGGGCGGGAGTAGTCCCCGGGGAGCTGTTTTTT.

This clonotype has a handful of counts. The CDR3 DNA reads as TGCGCCAGCAGCCCCCTCCTGGGCACTGAAGCTTTCTTT. The encoded protein is CASSPLLGTEAFF. The chain is built from TRBV5-1 and TRBJ1-1, with D uncertain. V lost 4 bases to trimming and J lost 4 bases, with 11 bases between them. The CDR3 is 13 residues long. Germline CDR1 SGHRS, CDR2 YFSETQ.

This chain joins TRBV7-9 and TRBJ2-7, with D hard to call. V was cut by 2 bases and J by 4 bases, with 9 bases left in between. This CDR3 is 13 amino acids long. Germline loops: CDR1 SEHNR, CDR2 FQNEAQ (reference sequence). This CDR3 reads CASSLLERYEQYF. Here the CDR3 DNA reads TGTGCCAGCAGCTTATTGGAGAGGTACGAGCAGTACTTC. The variable domain in full, with the rest retrieved from reference TRBV7-9 and TRBJ2-7, is DTGVSQNPRHKITKRGQNVTFRCDPISEHNRLYWYRQTLGQGPEFLTYFQNEAQLEKSRLLSDRFSAERPKGSFSTLEIQRTEQGDSAMYLCASSLLERYEQYFGPGTRLTVT.

The V and J genes are TRBV7-8 and TRBJ2-3, with 11 bases fitting TRBD2. The V and J ends lost 6 bases and 5 bases, in that order; junction bases with no gene match: 7. Germline V lookup: CDR1 SGHVS, CDR2 FQNEAQ. The CDR3 runs 15 residues. The CDR3 loop reads CASRRVLAGGDTQYF. CDR3 DNA: TGTGCCAGCAGACGGGTGCTAGCGGGAGGAGATACGCAGTATTTT.

This chain connects TRBV20-1 to TRBJ2-1; weak D call: TRBD2 (5 bases). CDR3 length equals 16 residues. V lost 4 bases and J lost 1, with 17 bases in between. Looked up from germline, CDR1 is DFQATT and CDR2 is SNEGSKA (reference sequence). Here the CDR3 DNA reads TGCAGTGCTACCTTATCCCGGACTGGGTCCTACAATGAGCAGTTCTTC. Translation: CSATLSRTGSYNEQFF.

This clonotype was counted between two and nine times. V is TRBV2 and J is TRBJ1-2; no firm D call. The length of the CDR3 is 16 residues. V lost 1 base and J lost 4, with 16 bases in between. Germline-derived CDR1 and CDR2 are SNHLY and FYNNEI. CDR3: CASSEGASRTTYGYTF. DNA of the CDR3: TGTGCCAGCAGTGAAGGCGCCTCCCGGACTACCTATGGCTACACCTTC.

The J gene is TRBJ2-7, the V gene TRBV6-1; TRBD2 agrees at 11 bases. Per the germline V gene, CDR1 is MNHNS and CDR2 is SASEGT. The CDR3 loop spans 16 amino acids. The trim removed 5 bases at V and 4 bases at J, leaving 10 bases unmatched. The CDR3 region has the DNA TGTGCCAGCAGTCATAGCGGGAGGGCCCGCGGGTACGAGCAGTACTTC. Translated, it gives CASSHSGRARGYEQYF.

This chain links TRBV20-1 with TRBJ1-2; TRBD1 might be the D (6 bases). This CDR3 spans 12 amino acids. Trimming removed 6 bases at V and 8 bases at J, with 16 bases between. Germline lookup yields CDR1 DFQATT and CDR2 SNEGSKA (reference sequence). CDR3 sequence reads: CSATTGTYGYTF. For the CDR3, the DNA is TGCAGTGCAACGACAGGAACCTACGGCTACACCTTC.